Below, one T cell receptor beta chain is given with its context. The antigen is unknown. This sample was taken from a study of T cell responses to AZD1222 COVID-19 vaccine. About the study: Second doses that came at about 4 or about 12 weeks were put together. Whole-study findings and limits: Spike was spanned by vaccine-associated CD4 TCRs, with dominance at 160-218 and 743-854. Repertoire collection took place solely once the T cell response had peaked. The sample set comprised mostly white British donors with more females, and clonal diversity was possibly underestimated.

Clones were sequenced by immunoSEQ multiplex PCR, and TCRdb holds only the in-frame ones, with some missing. The data hold more than 95,000 clones, with around nine tenths observed a single time. Trimming took off 3 bases at V and 7 bases at J, with 12 bases between the two ends. Germline values: CDR1 ENHRY, CDR2 SYGVKD. The CDR3 contains 13 residues. The sequence was obtained from an adult in good health. The V gene is TRBV10-3, the J gene TRBJ1-2; D ambiguous. The sequencing used peripheral blood, collected on day 0 of AZD1222 vaccination. The CDR3 reads CAISERGFGGYTF. The CDR3 DNA reads TGTGCCATCAGTGAAAGAGGGTTTGGTGGCTACACCTTC.